The source of this T cell receptor beta chain is a study of post-analysis software for immune sequencing data. Overall study: Recorded disease courses covered relapsing-remitting, secondary progressive and progressive-relapsing multiple sclerosis. Some patients had no subtype annotation.

Each TCR beta cDNA library carried unique molecular identifiers. With about 0.9 to 11 million T cells as the source, roughly 500,000 cDNA molecules resulted. TCRdb redid the calling of the PCR reads with MiXCR, one entry per CDR3 protein. The sample lists 450,000 to 700,000 distinct CDR3 sequences, around 47% seen once, with roughly 1.7% in the top ten. This clonotype was counted between two and nine times. As yet, its antigen is unknown. Study observations and caveats: Included in a set of a handful of TRBV segments more frequent in patients than controls were TRBV5-6, TRBV5-1 and TRBV20-1. In multiple sclerosis, normalized Chao1 diversity was significantly below that of controls.

CDR3 size: 13 residues. V was pared by 3 bases and J by 8 bases, with 6 bases of the junction left unmatched. Sequenced sample: blood. V gene TRBV12-3 or TRBV12-4 combines with J gene TRBJ1-1, with 7 bases lining up with TRBD1. The sequence derives from a girl aged 10-17 years with multiple sclerosis. CDR3 DNA: TGTGCCAGCAGTTTGATCGGGACAGCCGAAGCTTTCTTT. It codes for CASSLIGTAEAFF.